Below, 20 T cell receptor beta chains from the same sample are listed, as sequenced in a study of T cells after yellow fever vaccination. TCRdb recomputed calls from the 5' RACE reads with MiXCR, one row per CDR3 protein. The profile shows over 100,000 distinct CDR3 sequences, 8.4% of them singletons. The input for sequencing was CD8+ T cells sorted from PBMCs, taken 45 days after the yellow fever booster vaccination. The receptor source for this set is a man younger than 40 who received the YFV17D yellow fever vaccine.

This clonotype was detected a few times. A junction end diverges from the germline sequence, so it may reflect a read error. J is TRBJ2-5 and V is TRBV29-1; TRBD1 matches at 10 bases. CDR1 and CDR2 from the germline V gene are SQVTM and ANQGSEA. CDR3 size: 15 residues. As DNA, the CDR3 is TGCAGCGTTGAGGGGCCTGTCCACACCACGGGACAGGGGACCTTC. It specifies CSVEGPVHTTGQGTF. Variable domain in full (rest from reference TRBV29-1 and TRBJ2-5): SAVISQKPSRDICQRGTSLTIQCQVDSQVTMMFWYRQQPGQSLTLIATANQGSEATYESGFVIDKFPISRPNLTFSTLTVSNMSPEDSSIYLCSVEGPVHTTGQGTFGPGTRLLVL.

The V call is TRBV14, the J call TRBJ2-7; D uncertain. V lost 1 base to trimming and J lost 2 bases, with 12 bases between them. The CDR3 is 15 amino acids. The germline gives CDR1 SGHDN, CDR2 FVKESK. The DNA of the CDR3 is TGTGCCAGCAGCCAAGTGGTGGGCACGGCCTACGAGCAGTACTTC. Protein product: CASSQVVGTAYEQYF.

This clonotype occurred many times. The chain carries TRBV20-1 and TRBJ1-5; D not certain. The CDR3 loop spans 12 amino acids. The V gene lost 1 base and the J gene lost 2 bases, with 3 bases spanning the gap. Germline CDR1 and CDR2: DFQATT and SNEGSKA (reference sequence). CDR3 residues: CSARGGNQPQHF. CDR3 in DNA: TGCAGTGCTAGAGGAGGCAATCAGCCCCAGCATTTT.

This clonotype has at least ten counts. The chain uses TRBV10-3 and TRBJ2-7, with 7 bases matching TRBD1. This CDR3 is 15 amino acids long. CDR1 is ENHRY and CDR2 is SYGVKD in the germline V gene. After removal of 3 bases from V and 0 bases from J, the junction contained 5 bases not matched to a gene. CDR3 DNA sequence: TGTGCCATCAGTGAAGGGGGCAGAGACTCCTACGAGCAGTACTTC. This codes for CAISEGGRDSYEQYF.

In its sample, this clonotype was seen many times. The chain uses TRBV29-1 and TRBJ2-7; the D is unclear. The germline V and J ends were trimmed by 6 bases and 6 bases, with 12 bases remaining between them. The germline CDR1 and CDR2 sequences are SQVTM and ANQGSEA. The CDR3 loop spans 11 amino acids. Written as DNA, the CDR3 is TGCAGCGTGAGGATGGAAGGCGAGCAGTACTTC. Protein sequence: CSVRMEGEQYF.

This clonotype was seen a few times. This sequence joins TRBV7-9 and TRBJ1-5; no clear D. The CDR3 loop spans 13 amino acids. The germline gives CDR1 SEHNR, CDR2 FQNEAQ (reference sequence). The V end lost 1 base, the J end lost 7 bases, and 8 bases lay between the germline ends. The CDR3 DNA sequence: TGTGCCAGCAGCTTAGGGGCTCACCAGCCCCAGCATTTT. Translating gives CASSLGAHQPQHF.

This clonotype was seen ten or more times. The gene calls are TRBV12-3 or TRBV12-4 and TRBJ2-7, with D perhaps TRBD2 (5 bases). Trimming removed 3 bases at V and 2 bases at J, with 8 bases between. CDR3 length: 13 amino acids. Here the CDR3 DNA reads TGTGCCAGCAGTTTCGGAGCGGCCTACGAGCAGTACTTC. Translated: CASSFGAAYEQYF.

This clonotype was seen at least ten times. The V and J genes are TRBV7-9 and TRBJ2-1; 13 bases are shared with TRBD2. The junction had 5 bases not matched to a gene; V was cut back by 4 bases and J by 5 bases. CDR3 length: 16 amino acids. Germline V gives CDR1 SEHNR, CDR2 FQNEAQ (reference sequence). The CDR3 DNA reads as TGTGCCAGCAGCTGGACTAGCGGGAGACTGAACAATGAGCAGTTCTTC. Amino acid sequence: CASSWTSGRLNNEQFF. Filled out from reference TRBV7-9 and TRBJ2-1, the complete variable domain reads DTGVSQNPRHKITKRGQNVTFRCDPISEHNRLYWYRQTLGQGPEFLTYFQNEAQLEKSRLLSDRFSAERPKGSFSTLEIQRTEQGDSAMYLCASSWTSGRLNNEQFFGPGTRLTVL.

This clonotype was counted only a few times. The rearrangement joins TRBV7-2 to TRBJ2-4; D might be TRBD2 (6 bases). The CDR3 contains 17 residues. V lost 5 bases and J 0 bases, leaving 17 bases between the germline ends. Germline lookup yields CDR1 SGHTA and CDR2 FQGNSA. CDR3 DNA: TGTGCCAGCAGCATCCCCTTTAGCGGACTAGCCAAAAACATTCAGTACTTC. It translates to CASSIPFSGLAKNIQYF.

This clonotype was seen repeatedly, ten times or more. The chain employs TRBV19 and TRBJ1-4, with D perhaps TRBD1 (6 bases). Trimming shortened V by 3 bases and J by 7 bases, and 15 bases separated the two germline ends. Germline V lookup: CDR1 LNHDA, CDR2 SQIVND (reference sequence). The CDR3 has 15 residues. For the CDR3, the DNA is TGTGCCAGTAGTATCACTGGGGGCCTGCGTGAAAAACTGTTTTTT. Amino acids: CASSITGGLREKLFF.

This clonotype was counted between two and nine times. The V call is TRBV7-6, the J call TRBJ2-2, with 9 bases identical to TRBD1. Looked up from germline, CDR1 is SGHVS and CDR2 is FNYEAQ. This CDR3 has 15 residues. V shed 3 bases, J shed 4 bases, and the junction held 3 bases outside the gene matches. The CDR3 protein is CASSLGQGSTGELFF. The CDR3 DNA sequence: TGTGCCAGCAGCTTGGGACAGGGAAGCACCGGGGAGCTGTTTTTT.

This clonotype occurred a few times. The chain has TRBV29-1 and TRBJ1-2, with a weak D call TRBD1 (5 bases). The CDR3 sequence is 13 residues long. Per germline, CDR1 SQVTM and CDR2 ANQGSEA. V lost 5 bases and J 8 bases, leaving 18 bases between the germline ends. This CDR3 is CSVYYPAGRGYTF. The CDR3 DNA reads TGCAGCGTTTATTACCCGGCGGGGCGCGGCTACACCTTC. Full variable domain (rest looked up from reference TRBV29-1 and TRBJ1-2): SAVISQKPSRDICQRGTSLTIQCQVDSQVTMMFWYRQQPGQSLTLIATANQGSEATYESGFVIDKFPISRPNLTFSTLTVSNMSPEDSSIYLCSVYYPAGRGYTFGSGTRLTVV.

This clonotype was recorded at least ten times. The chain's CDR3 is CASSPYGSSYNEQFF. The CDR3 bases are TGTGCCAGCTCACCATACGGGAGCTCCTACAATGAGCAGTTCTTC. This chain connects TRBV18 to TRBJ2-1; perhaps TRBD2 as D (6 bases). Per the germline V gene, CDR1 is KGHSH and CDR2 is LQKENI. This CDR3 has 15 residues. The V end lost 2 bases, the J end lost 0 bases, and 8 bases lay between the germline ends.

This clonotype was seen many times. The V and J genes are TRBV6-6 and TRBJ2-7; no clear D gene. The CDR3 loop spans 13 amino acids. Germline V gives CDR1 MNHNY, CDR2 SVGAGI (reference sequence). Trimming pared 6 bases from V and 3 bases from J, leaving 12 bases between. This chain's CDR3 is CASSPGRLYEQYF. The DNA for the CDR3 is TGTGCCAGCAGCCCTGGACGTCTCTACGAGCAGTACTTC.

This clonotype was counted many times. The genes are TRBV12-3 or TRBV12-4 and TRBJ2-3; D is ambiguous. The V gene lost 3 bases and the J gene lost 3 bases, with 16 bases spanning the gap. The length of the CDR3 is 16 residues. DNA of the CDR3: TGTGCCAGCAGTTTCTCCTCCTCGTTGGGTACAGATACGCAGTATTTT. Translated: CASSFSSSLGTDTQYF.

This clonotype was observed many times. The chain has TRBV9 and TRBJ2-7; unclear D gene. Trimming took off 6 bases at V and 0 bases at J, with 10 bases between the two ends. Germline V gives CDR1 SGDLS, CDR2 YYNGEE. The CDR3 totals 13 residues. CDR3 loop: CASNDGSSYEQYF. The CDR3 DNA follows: TGTGCCAGCAATGACGGAAGCTCCTACGAGCAGTACTTC.

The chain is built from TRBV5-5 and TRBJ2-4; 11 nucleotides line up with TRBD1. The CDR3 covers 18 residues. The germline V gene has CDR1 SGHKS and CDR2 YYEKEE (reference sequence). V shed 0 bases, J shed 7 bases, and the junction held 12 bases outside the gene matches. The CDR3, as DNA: TGTGCCAGCAGCTTGGGGGACAGGGGGATTCGGCGTGTCAACATTCAGTACTTC. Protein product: CASSLGDRGIRRVNIQYF.

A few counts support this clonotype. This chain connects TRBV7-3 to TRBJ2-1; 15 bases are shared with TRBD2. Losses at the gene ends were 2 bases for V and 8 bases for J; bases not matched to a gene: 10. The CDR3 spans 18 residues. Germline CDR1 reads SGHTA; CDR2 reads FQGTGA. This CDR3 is CASSLGLAGGGVVHEQFF. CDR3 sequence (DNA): TGTGCCAGCAGCTTAGGACTAGCGGGAGGGGGGGTCGTGCATGAGCAGTTCTTC.

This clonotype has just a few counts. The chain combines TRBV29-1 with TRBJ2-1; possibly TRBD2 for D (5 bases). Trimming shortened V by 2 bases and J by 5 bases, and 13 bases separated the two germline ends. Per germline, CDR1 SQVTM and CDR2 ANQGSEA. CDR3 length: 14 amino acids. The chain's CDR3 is CSVEIFQADNEQFF. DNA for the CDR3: TGCAGCGTTGAAATCTTCCAAGCGGACAATGAGCAGTTCTTC.

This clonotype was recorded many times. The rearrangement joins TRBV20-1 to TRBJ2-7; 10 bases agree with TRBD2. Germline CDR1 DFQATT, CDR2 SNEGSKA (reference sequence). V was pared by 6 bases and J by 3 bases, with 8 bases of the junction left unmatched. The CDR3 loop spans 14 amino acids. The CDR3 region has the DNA TGCAGTGCGCCGACTAGCGGGCCTCACTACGAGCAGTACTTC. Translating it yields CSAPTSGPHYEQYF.